This is a list of T cell receptor beta chains from one sample in a study of beta chain features in type 1 diabetes. Measured with immunoSEQ multiplex PCR; TCRdb has only the in-frame clones, and not every one. The table includes 70,000 to 95,000 clones, around a third detected once. The specimen was stem cell memory CD4+ T cells from blood. The origin of the receptors is a woman aged 18-29 years in good health. The CDR3 runs from the conserved cysteine through the conserved F or W. Fields, in order: J gene, V gene, D gene, clone size, CDR3 protein, CDR3 DNA. A D gene is named only where the DNA matches it firmly. Where a row states a size, it is once, few, many or the class of an expanded clone; other rows omit it.

TRBJ2-2	TRBV18	NA	few	CASSPVVQGPDTGELFF	TGTGCCAGCTCACCGGTAGTGCAGGGCCCCGACACCGGGGAGCTGTTTTTT
TRBJ2-7	TRBV6-1	NA	NA	CASSEEAGGNYEQYF	TGTGCCAGCAGTGAAGAGGCAGGGGGGAACTACGAGCAGTACTTC
TRBJ1-2	TRBV2	NA	few	CASSEASGGGYGYTF	TGTGCCAGCAGTGAAGCTTCGGGAGGCGGCTATGGCTACACCTTC
TRBJ2-1	TRBV11-2	NA	NA	CASSSGGIDNEQFF	TGTGCCAGCAGCTCCGGGGGAATTGACAATGAGCAGTTCTTC
TRBJ2-1	TRBV5-1	TRBD2	NA	CASSLERTSIDEQFF	TGCGCCAGCAGCTTGGAGAGGACTAGCATCGATGAGCAGTTCTTC
TRBJ2-3	TRBV5-8	NA	few	CASRFPVTDTQYF	TGTGCCAGCAGGTTCCCGGTAACAGATACGCAGTATTTT
TRBJ2-1	TRBV2	TRBD1	few	CASRGYPGTGKGEQFF	TGTGCCAGCAGGGGATATCCAGGGACAGGGAAAGGTGAGCAGTTCTTC
TRBJ2-1	TRBV19	NA	NA	CASSIGTVYNEQFF	TGTGCCAGTAGTATCGGTACAGTCTACAATGAGCAGTTCTTC
TRBJ2-5	TRBV7-3	TRBD2	few	CASSSTSGGFETQYF	TGTGCCAGCAGCTCCACTAGCGGGGGTTTTGAGACCCAGTACTTC
TRBJ1-5	TRBV19	NA	NA	CASSIEQGSNQPQHF	TGTGCCAGTAGTATAGAACAGGGTAGCAATCAGCCCCAGCATTTT
TRBJ2-1	TRBV19	TRBD2	NA	CASSPRTSGGSYNEQFF	TGTGCCAGTAGTCCCAGGACTAGCGGGGGCTCCTACAATGAGCAGTTCTTC
TRBJ1-1	TRBV11-2	TRBD1	NA	CASSFTGQGGSFF	TGTGCCAGCAGCTTCACAGGACAGGGTGGATCTTTCTTT
TRBJ1-1	TRBV9	NA	few	CASSALSSGSDEAFF	TGTGCCAGCAGCGCCCTCTCCTCGGGGTCAGATGAAGCTTTCTTT
TRBJ2-7	TRBV5-1	NA	NA	CASSPSASVRSYEQYF	TGCGCCAGCAGCCCGAGCGCTAGCGTCCGCTCCTACGAGCAGTACTTC
TRBJ2-7	TRBV28	TRBD1	NA	CASSSQGWEQYF	TGTGCCAGCAGTTCACAGGGGTGGGAGCAGTACTTC
TRBJ2-1	TRBV10-3	TRBD1	many	CAAGTGYEQFF	TGTGCCGCTGGGACAGGGTACGAGCAGTTCTTC
TRBJ2-1	TRBV29-1	TRBD2	few	CSVRRDYVDEQFF	TGCAGCGTTAGGCGGGACTATGTAGATGAGCAGTTCTTC
TRBJ2-3	TRBV2	TRBD1	few	CASSERPGQGNTDTQYF	TGTGCCAGCAGTGAACGGCCGGGACAGGGCAACACAGATACGCAGTATTTT
TRBJ2-5	TRBV5-1	TRBD2	few	CASSPGRETQYF	TGCGCCAGCAGCCCCGGGAGGGAGACCCAGTACTTC
TRBJ2-7	TRBV7-9	TRBD1	NA	CVSSLGGYPSYEQYF	TGTGTCAGCAGCTTAGGGGGCTACCCATCCTACGAGCAGTACTTC
TRBJ2-7	TRBV18	NA	few	CASSQAGTYEQYF	TGTGCCAGCTCACAGGCAGGAACCTACGAGCAGTACTTC
TRBJ2-7	TRBV21-1	NA	few	CASSDLPGHRDEQYF	TGTGCCAGCTCCGACCTTCCGGGACACAGGGACGAGCAGTACTTC
TRBJ2-1	TRBV6-5	NA	once	CASSYTYSRDEQFF	TGTGCCAGCAGTTACACCTATTCTCGGGATGAGCAGTTCTTC
TRBJ2-1	TRBV9	NA	few	CASSEGHGKSSYNEQFF	TGTGCCAGCAGCGAGGGGCACGGCAAAAGCTCCTACAATGAGCAGTTCTTC
TRBJ1-1	TRBV18	TRBD1	few	CASSPPQGANTEAFF	TGTGCCAGCTCACCACCCCAGGGGGCGAACACTGAAGCTTTCTTT
TRBJ2-1	TRBV9	NA	few	CASSRRTVHNEQFF	TGTGCCAGCAGCCGGCGGACAGTCCACAATGAGCAGTTCTTC
TRBJ2-7	TRBV5-1	NA	NA	CACQSGTRRTYEQYF	TGCGCCTGCCAATCCGGGACAAGGCGCACCTACGAGCAGTACTTC
TRBJ2-1	TRBV5-1	NA	NA	CASSLEQGLHEQFF	TGCGCCAGCAGCTTGGAGCAGGGACTCCATGAGCAGTTCTTC
TRBJ1-2	TRBV18	TRBD1	NA	CASSAGQGSNYGYTF	TGTGCCAGCTCGGCCGGACAGGGAAGTAACTATGGCTACACCTTC
TRBJ2-7	TRBV6-5	TRBD1	few	CASSYDQGDEQYF	TGTGCCAGCAGTTACGACCAGGGGGACGAGCAGTACTTC
TRBJ2-3	TRBV29-1	TRBD2	few	CSVQGLAGADTQYF	TGCAGCGTCCAGGGACTAGCGGGAGCAGATACGCAGTATTTT
TRBJ2-5	TRBV15	NA	NA	CATSRDRQGGETQYF	TGTGCCACCAGCAGAGATCGGCAGGGAGGAGAGACCCAGTACTTC
TRBJ2-3	TRBV28	TRBD1	NA	CASKLHGTGASNTQYF	TGTGCCAGCAAATTACACGGGACAGGGGCTAGTAATACGCAGTATTTT
TRBJ1-5	TRBV30	NA	few	CAWSGGGPGDQPQHF	TGTGCCTGGAGTGGGGGGGGTCCCGGGGATCAGCCCCAGCATTTT
TRBJ2-5	TRBV7-9	NA	NA	CASSLGTAAETQYF	TGTGCCAGCAGCTTAGGGACAGCGGCCGAGACCCAGTACTTC
TRBJ2-5	TRBV4-3	NA	NA	CASSQDANGDRTQYF	TGCGCCAGCAGCCAAGATGCCAACGGTGATCGGACCCAGTACTTC
TRBJ1-4	TRBV6-5	TRBD1	NA	CASSRQQGAGEKLFF	TGTGCCAGCAGTCGGCAACAGGGGGCCGGGGAAAAACTGTTTTTT
TRBJ2-5	TRBV7-3	NA	NA	CASSAGLPQETQYF	TGTGCCAGCAGCGCCGGACTACCCCAAGAGACCCAGTACTTC